A selection of T cell receptor beta chains follows, all from one sample in a study of cytomegalovirus exposure and HLA in healthy donors. Method: immunoSEQ multiplex PCR; TCRdb's copy keeps in-frame clones and lacks some. The top ten clones hold about a sixth of a sample with 150,000 to 200,000 clones, 85% of them seen once. The source material was PBMCs. The receptors originated from a man younger than 35 in good health and CMV-seropositive. Each CDR3 is given with its conserved first and last residue. D genes are given only for firm matches.

D	V	J	CDR3	DNA
NA	TRBV19	TRBJ1-1	CASSISPTMNTEAFF	TGTGCCAGTAGTATATCGCCAACTATGAACACTGAAGCTTTCTTT
TRBD2	TRBV7-9	TRBJ2-3	CASSLVVSGGTDTQYF	TGTGCCAGCAGCTTAGTGGTTAGCGGGGGCACAGATACGCAGTATTTT
TRBD1	TRBV28	TRBJ2-7	CASSLTGTGPYEQYF	TGTGCCAGCAGTTTAACCGGGACAGGTCCCTACGAGCAGTACTTC
TRBD2	TRBV6-6	TRBJ2-1	CASSGGGGGQFF	TGTGCCAGCAGCGGGGGGGGAGGGGGGCAGTTCTTC
TRBD2	TRBV6-1	TRBJ2-1	CASSEFILGLAGGLSSYNEQFF	TGTGCCAGCAGTGAATTTATCCTCGGACTAGCGGGAGGCCTTAGCTCCTACAATGAGCAGTTCTTC
NA	TRBV28	TRBJ2-2	CASRNSGTNTGELFF	TGTGCCAGCAGAAACTCAGGTACCAACACCGGGGAGCTGTTTTTT
NA	TRBV11-2	TRBJ2-7	CASSLGGSSYEQYF	TGTGCCAGCAGCTTAGGAGGGAGCTCCTACGAGCAGTACTTC
TRBD1	TRBV19	TRBJ1-5	CASSSKQGISQPQHF	TGTGCCAGTAGTTCGAAACAGGGGATAAGTCAGCCCCAGCATTTT
NA	TRBV27	TRBJ2-7	CASSRLGRLYEQYF	TGTGCCAGCAGTCGCTTAGGCAGGCTCTACGAGCAGTACTTC
NA	TRBV4-1	TRBJ1-2	CASSPNRTPIYGYTF	TGCGCCAGCAGCCCCAACCGGACACCCATCTATGGCTACACCTTC
NA	TRBV2	TRBJ2-7	CASKGGGYEQYF	TGTGCCAGCAAGGGTGGAGGCTACGAGCAGTACTTC